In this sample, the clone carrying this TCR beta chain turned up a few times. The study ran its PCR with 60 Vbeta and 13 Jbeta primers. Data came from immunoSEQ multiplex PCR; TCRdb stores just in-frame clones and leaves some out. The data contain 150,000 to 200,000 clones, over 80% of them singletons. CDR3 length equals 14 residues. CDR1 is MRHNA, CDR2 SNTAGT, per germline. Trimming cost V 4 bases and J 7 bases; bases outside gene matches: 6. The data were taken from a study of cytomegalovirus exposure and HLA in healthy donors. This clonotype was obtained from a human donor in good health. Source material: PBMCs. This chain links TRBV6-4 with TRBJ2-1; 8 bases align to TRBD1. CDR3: CASSGSGGINEQFF. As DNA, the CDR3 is TGTGCCAGCAGTGGATCAGGGGGCATAAATGAGCAGTTCTTC.